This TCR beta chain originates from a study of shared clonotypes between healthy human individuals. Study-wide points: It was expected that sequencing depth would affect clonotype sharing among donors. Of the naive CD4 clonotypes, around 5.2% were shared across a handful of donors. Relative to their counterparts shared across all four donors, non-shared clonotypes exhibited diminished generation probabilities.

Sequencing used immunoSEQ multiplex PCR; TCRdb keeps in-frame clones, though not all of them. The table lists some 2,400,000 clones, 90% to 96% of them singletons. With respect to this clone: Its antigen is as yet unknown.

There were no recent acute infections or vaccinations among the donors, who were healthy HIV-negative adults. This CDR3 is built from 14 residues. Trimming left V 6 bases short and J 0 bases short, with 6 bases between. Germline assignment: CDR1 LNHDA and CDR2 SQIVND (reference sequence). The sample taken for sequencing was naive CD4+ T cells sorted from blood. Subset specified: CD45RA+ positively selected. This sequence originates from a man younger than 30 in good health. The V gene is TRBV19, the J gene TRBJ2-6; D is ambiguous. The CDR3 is CASSPSSGANVLTF. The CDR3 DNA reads TGTGCCAGTAGCCCATCCTCTGGGGCCAACGTCCTGACTTTC.